These T cell receptor beta chains were read from a single sample in a study of blood T cell repertoires in COVID-19. TCRdb's copy holds only in-frame clones and misses some; the assay was immunoSEQ multiplex PCR. The sample gives under 75,000 clones, roughly 88% of which show up once; around 2% is in the top ten. Material: peripheral blood. Receptors were obtained from a human donor in a cohort sampled during active COVID-19. Both conserved end residues are part of each CDR3. Each record gives: V gene, J gene, D gene, CDR3 protein. D genes are given only for firm matches.

TRBV19	TRBJ2-7	-	CASSRGYYYEQYF
TRBV6-5	TRBJ2-1	TRBD1	CASSYSTGVNEQFF
TRBV5-1	TRBJ1-2	-	CASSLETGNGYTF
TRBV2	TRBJ2-7	-	CASLTGTWTYEQYF
TRBV6-5	TRBJ2-3	-	CASSYWGRVGDTQYF
TRBV29-1	TRBJ2-7	TRBD1	CSVIGTGGSYEQYF
TRBV6-4	TRBJ1-1	TRBD1	CASSDSTGAPEAFF
TRBV18	TRBJ1-1	-	CASSPPGRGNTEAFF
TRBV19	TRBJ2-3	-	CASKGGQITDTQYF
TRBV19	TRBJ1-5	TRBD1	CASTTGQGDQPQHF
TRBV29-1	TRBJ2-7	-	CSVRPTNSYEQYF
TRBV24-1	TRBJ1-4	-	CATSRTAGTQGNEKLFF
TRBV6-2/TRBV6-3	TRBJ1-5	-	CASSKGVRQPQHF
TRBV7-9	TRBJ2-7	TRBD2	CASSLEASGSYEQYF
TRBV3-1/TRBV3-2	TRBJ1-2	-	CASSQATSRGGYGYTF
TRBV6-2/TRBV6-3	TRBJ1-1	TRBD1	CASSYSTRGRGTNTEAFF
TRBV6-5	TRBJ2-5	-	CASSSLEETQYF
TRBV6-6	TRBJ1-6	TRBD1	CASTRGGRAENSPLHF
TRBV27	TRBJ2-4	-	CASSRYGAKNIQYF
TRBV6-1	TRBJ2-3	-	CASSEFSGSTDTQYF
TRBV7-9	TRBJ2-1	TRBD1	CASSRSGGPYNEQFF
TRBV7-2	TRBJ2-1	-	CASSFAVRPEQFF
TRBV6-2/TRBV6-3	TRBJ2-7	TRBD2	CASSLRSGTNIYEQYF
TRBV7-9	TRBJ2-2	-	CASSKTAGELFF
TRBV10-3	TRBJ1-5	TRBD1	CAIRQGAGQPQHF
TRBV28	TRBJ1-5	-	CASSLVDLKGNQPQHF
TRBV19	TRBJ2-5	-	CASSIWQGIEETQYF
TRBV6-5	TRBJ1-2	-	CASSRDRTNYGYTF
TRBV6-5	TRBJ1-2	TRBD1	CASSYFDRGPRGYTF
TRBV30	TRBJ2-7	-	CAWSVGQGENEQYF
TRBV7-9	TRBJ2-2	TRBD2	CASSLVALAGAGELFF
TRBV7-2	TRBJ2-7	TRBD2	CASTQAGGFYEQYF
TRBV5-1	TRBJ2-3	TRBD1	CASSRDSQWAQYF
TRBV14	TRBJ2-5	TRBD1	CASSPTGAFGETQYF
TRBV11-2	TRBJ2-1	TRBD2	CASSPLSAGTRAREQFF
TRBV27	TRBJ2-7	TRBD2	CATTSGNSYEQYF
TRBV4-3	TRBJ2-7	TRBD1	CASSQETGTGGYEQYF
TRBV18	TRBJ1-2	TRBD1	CASSSEPGQGWSYTF
TRBV24-1	TRBJ2-1	TRBD2	CATSDTGTSGGNEQFF
TRBV6-5	TRBJ2-5	TRBD2	CASIAVAGAGETQYF
TRBV6-6	TRBJ1-1	-	CASSRTETRGNTEAFF
TRBV28	TRBJ2-6	TRBD1	CASRRTGNGANVLTF
TRBV7-2	TRBJ2-1	TRBD1	CASSSRAGTGGSYNEQFF